The entry that follows covers one T cell receptor (beta chain) sequence. Some clones are missing from TCRdb's copy, which holds only in-frame ones; the method was immunoSEQ multiplex PCR. In the table there are 140,000 to 150,000 clones, approximately 88% of which are singletons. This record comes from a study of blood T cell repertoires in COVID-19. The sequence was obtained from a man in his 60s with active or convalescent COVID-19. The specimen sequenced was peripheral blood.

The CDR3 bases are TGTGCCAGCAGCTTAGGCGGGTCAGCCGGAAACACCATATATTTT. Protein product: CASSLGGSAGNTIYF. The chain carries TRBV7-2 and TRBJ1-3; D call uncertain. This CDR3 is built from 15 residues. Germline lookup yields CDR1 SGHTA and CDR2 FQGNSA. V shed 1 base and J shed 4 bases, with 11 bases lying between them.